Below, 11 T cell receptor beta chains from the same sample are listed, as sequenced in a study of T cell responses to AZD1222 COVID-19 vaccine. Libraries were prepared by immunoSEQ multiplex PCR; TCRdb keeps only in-frame clonotypes and omits some of them. The sample has roughly 70,000 clones, roughly 82% seen once. The sequences come from peripheral blood, collected on day 0 of AZD1222 vaccination. The receptors shown here come from an adult in good health.

V and J are TRBV18 and TRBJ2-5; a weak D match, TRBD2 (5 bases). Germline CDR1 reads KGHSH; CDR2 reads LQKENI. Trimming removed 8 bases at V and 5 bases at J, with 15 bases between. The CDR3 covers 13 residues. CDR3 nucleotide sequence: TGTGCCAGCACCAACGGGGTTGGGGAGACCCAGTACTTC. This gives the protein CASTNGVGETQYF. The complete variable domain, with remaining parts taken from reference TRBV18 and TRBJ2-5, reads NAGVMQNPRHLVRRRGQEARLRCSPMKGHSHVYWYRQLPEEGLKFMVYLQKENIIDESGMPKERFSAEFPKEGPSILRIQQVVRGDSAAYFCASTNGVGETQYFGPGTRLLVL.

The CDR3 reads CASSQQGAEAFF. The CDR3 nucleotides read TGTGCCAGCAGCCAGCAGGGGGCTGAAGCTTTCTTT. This chain uses TRBV11-2 with TRBJ1-1, with 7 bases that match TRBD1. Trimming took 5 bases from V and 6 from J; bases not matched to a gene: 3. This CDR3 is 12 amino acids long. Germline assignment: CDR1 SGHAT and CDR2 FQNNGV.

This rearrangement joins TRBV5-6 to TRBJ2-1, with TRBD2 matching 11 bases. V lost 0 bases, J lost 8 bases, and 4 bases stayed unmatched. There are 15 residues in the CDR3. CDR1 and CDR2 (germline): SGHDT, YYEEEE. Written as DNA, the CDR3 is TGTGCCAGCAGCTTGGGTAGCGGGGGGGCTGATGAGCAGTTCTTC. Its translation is CASSLGSGGADEQFF.

The genes are TRBV6-5 and TRBJ2-1; 9 bases map to TRBD2. V lost 0 bases, J lost 10 bases, and 10 bases stayed unmatched. CDR3 length: 16 amino acids. Per the germline V gene, CDR1 is MNHEY and CDR2 is SVGAGI. CDR3 coding DNA: TGTGCCAGCAGTTACTCGACGCTAGCGGGGACACTGGAGCAGTTCTTC. Translated: CASSYSTLAGTLEQFF.

The chain recombines TRBV30 with TRBJ1-2, with D uncertain. V shed 1 base and J shed 1 base, with 4 bases lying between them. CDR3 length: 12 amino acids. Germline CDR1 and CDR2: GTSNPN and SVGIG (reference sequence). The CDR3 loop is CAWSANNYGYTF. The CDR3 DNA is TGTGCCTGGAGTGCCAATAACTATGGCTACACCTTC.

The rearrangement uses TRBV7-9 and TRBJ1-5, with D maybe TRBD1 (6 bases). Germline V CDR1 and CDR2: SEHNR, FQNEAQ (reference sequence). Trimming took off 5 bases at V and 4 bases at J, with 15 bases between the two ends. The length of the CDR3 is 15 residues. The CDR3 DNA sequence: TGTGCCAGCAGCCCCCCGGGGGCCCTAAATCAGCCCCAGCATTTT. Its translation is CASSPPGALNQPQHF.

Only a few counts were recorded for this clone. The chain uses TRBV7-2 and TRBJ2-2, with D possibly matching TRBD1 (6 bases). CDR1 and CDR2 (germline): SGHTA, FQGNSA. This CDR3 has 14 amino acids. Trimming removed 4 bases at V and 7 bases at J, with 13 bases between. CDR3 protein: CASSSPQGHGELFF. CDR3 nucleotides: TGTGCCAGCAGCTCGCCCCAGGGACACGGGGAGCTGTTTTTT.

The rearrangement links TRBV5-1 to TRBJ1-3; tentative D call: TRBD1 (5 bases). V gave up 3 bases and J gave up 1 base, with 11 bases separating them. Germline V gene sequence: CDR1 SGHRS, CDR2 YFSETQ. This CDR3 contains 15 residues. The CDR3 is CASSYAGESGNTIYF. CDR3 nucleotide sequence: TGCGCCAGCAGCTATGCGGGGGAATCTGGAAACACCATATATTTT.

The sample holds a few counts of this clone. The V and J genes are TRBV9 and TRBJ2-1; a possible D gene is TRBD2 (7 bases). This CDR3 is 13 amino acids long. Looked up from germline, CDR1 is SGDLS and CDR2 is YYNGEE. Trimming cost V 0 bases and J 9 bases, with 10 bases left between them. This CDR3 is CASSVAGGTEQFF. The CDR3 DNA reads as TGTGCCAGCAGCGTAGCGGGGGGCACTGAGCAGTTCTTC.

This clone appeared a single time. This chain uses TRBV20-1 with TRBJ1-1; a possible D gene is TRBD1 (6 bases). V lost 3 bases and J 8 bases, leaving 10 bases between the germline ends. Germline CDR1 and CDR2: DFQATT and SNEGSKA (reference sequence). This CDR3 has 11 residues. This CDR3 is CSASRQGEAFF. The DNA for the CDR3 is TGCAGTGCTAGTAGGCAGGGGGAAGCTTTCTTT.

This rearrangement joins TRBV5-4 to TRBJ2-3; 9 bases agree with TRBD2. With V trimmed by 4 bases and J by 4 bases, 10 bases remained unmatched. Per the germline V gene, CDR1 is SGHNT and CDR2 is YYREEE (reference sequence). This CDR3 comprises 16 residues. Here the CDR3 reads CASSPKLAGVADTQYF. CDR3 in DNA: TGTGCCAGCAGCCCCAAATTAGCGGGAGTAGCAGATACGCAGTATTTT. Full variable domain (missing parts from reference TRBV5-4 and TRBJ2-3): ETGVTQSPTHLIKTRGQQVTLRCSSQSGHNTVSWYQQALGQGPQFIFQYYREEENGRGNFPPRFSGLQFPNYSSELNVNALELDDSALYLCASSPKLAGVADTQYFGPGTRLTVL.